Each of the 26 T cell receptor beta chains below was sequenced from the same sample in a study of T cell repertoires in cytomegalovirus infection. TCRdb re-analysed the reads in MiXCR, keeping a single row per CDR3 protein. The data contain about a million distinct CDR3 sequences, approximately 30% of them singletons. No antigen is known for these receptors. The material sequenced was cultured CD8+ T cells from PBMCs, taken from culture after CMV antigen stimulation. These receptors all come from a human donor in good health (CMV status not recorded). Some clones in this sample may be carry-over from other donors' samples.

The V and J genes are TRBV20-1 and TRBJ2-5; 12 nucleotides agree with TRBD2. V lost 2 bases and J lost 1; bases outside the gene matches: 5. CDR3 length: 16 amino acids. Germline assignment: CDR1 DFQATT and CDR2 SNEGSKA (reference sequence). The CDR3 spells CSARSLAGGFQETQYF. As DNA, the CDR3 is TGCAGTGCTAGATCTCTAGCGGGGGGGTTCCAAGAGACCCAGTACTTC.

This clonotype has more than one count but fewer than ten. This rearrangement joins TRBV2 to TRBJ1-3, with TRBD1 matching over 7 bases. This CDR3 spans 15 amino acids. Trimming at V came to 5 bases and at J to 4 bases, leaving 8 bases not matched to a gene. Germline loops: CDR1 SNHLY, CDR2 FYNNEI. In DNA form, the CDR3 reads TGTGCCAGCAGTCCCCGGGTAGGGGGCGGAAACACCATATATTTT. As protein: CASSPRVGGGNTIYF.

V usage is TRBV6-6 and J usage is TRBJ2-7, with 10 bases identical to TRBD1. J lost 7 bases, V lost 7 bases, and 10 bases had no gene match. Germline loops: CDR1 MNHNY, CDR2 SVGAGI (reference sequence). This CDR3 has 14 amino acids. This CDR3 reads CASMATGTGVEQYV. The CDR3 region has the DNA TGTGCCAGCATGGCGACCGGGACAGGGGTTGAGCAGTACGTC.

In its sample, this clonotype was seen a few times. With a much larger clone just one base away, this may be a read error. The gene calls are TRBV7-9 and TRBJ1-2; D remains ambiguous. Germline-derived CDR1 and CDR2 are SEHNR and FQNEAQ (reference sequence). This CDR3 contains 13 residues. The CDR3 bases are TGTGTCAGCACCGCGATCTCTAGGAATGGCTACACCTTC. Translation: CVSTAISRNGYTF.

This clonotype was recorded only once. CDR3 nucleotide sequence: TGTGCCAGCAGCCAAGATTGGGGGGCGAACACCGGGGAGCTGTTTTTT. Residues: CASSQDWGANTGELFF. The chain combines TRBV3-1 with TRBJ2-2; tentatively, D is TRBD2 (6 bases). This CDR3 is 16 amino acids long. Trimming removed 0 bases at V and 0 bases at J, with 8 bases between. From germline, CDR1 is LGHDT and CDR2 YNNKEL (reference sequence).

The chain couples TRBV29-1 to TRBJ2-7, with 16 bases matching TRBD2. Germline V gene data show CDR1 as SQVTM and CDR2 as ANQGSEA. This CDR3 contains 16 residues. V lost 0 bases and J lost 4; bases outside the gene matches: 3. The CDR3 here is CSVEEGLAGGRYEQYF. The CDR3 DNA is TGCAGCGTTGAAGAGGGACTAGCGGGGGGGAGGTACGAGCAGTACTTC.

This chain connects TRBV6-1 to TRBJ2-3, with TRBD1 matching over 9 bases. The V segment lost 8 bases and the J segment 6 bases; nucleotides outside the gene matches: 6. Germline CDR1 reads MNHNS; CDR2 reads SASEGT. The CDR3 sequence is 13 residues long. CDR3 sequence: CASLQGALDTQYF. DNA for the CDR3: TGTGCCAGCTTACAGGGGGCGCTGGATACGCAGTATTTT.

A few counts support this clonotype. The V and J genes are TRBV19 and TRBJ2-1; 8 bases fit TRBD2. Per the germline V gene, CDR1 is LNHDA and CDR2 is SQIVND (reference sequence). CDR3 length: 17 residues. V lost 6 bases and J lost 4; bases outside the gene matches: 14. The CDR3 nucleotides are TGTGCCAGTAGCCTAACCCCGGGGGGGGCTGCTTACAATGAGCAGTTCTTC. Translated, it gives CASSLTPGGAAYNEQFF. The variable domain in full, completed from reference TRBV19 and TRBJ2-1, reads DGGITQSPKYLFRKEGQNVTLSCEQNLNHDAMYWYRQDPGQGLRLIYYSQIVNDFQKGDIAEGYSVSREKKESFPLTVTSAQKNPTAFYLCASSLTPGGAAYNEQFFGPGTRLTVL.

This chain joins TRBV9 and TRBJ2-2; D uncertain. The germline CDR1 and CDR2 sequences are SGDLS and YYNGEE. V was clipped by 3 bases and J by 3 bases, with 6 bases between them. The CDR3 has 13 amino acids. The CDR3 sequence is CASSAKDTGELFF. In DNA, the CDR3 is TGTGCCAGCAGCGCAAAAGACACCGGGGAGCTGTTTTTT.

This clonotype was detected once. The chain links TRBV3-1 to TRBJ2-5; D gene ambiguous. The germline gives CDR1 LGHDT, CDR2 YNNKEL (reference sequence). The CDR3 consists of 16 residues. V lost 0 bases to trimming and J lost 2 bases, with 13 bases between them. The CDR3 loop is CASSQDGTDLQETQYF. The CDR3 DNA follows: TGTGCCAGCAGCCAAGATGGAACAGACCTACAAGAGACCCAGTACTTC.

This clonotype was seen a few times. The genes are TRBV20-1 and TRBJ1-1; D is unresolved. V was cut by 3 bases and J by 5 bases, with 13 bases left in between. The CDR3 contains 13 residues. Germline CDR1 reads DFQATT; CDR2 reads SNEGSKA (reference sequence). CDR3 in amino acids: CSARVLGSTEAFF. Written as DNA, the CDR3 is TGCAGTGCTAGGGTTTTGGGGTCTACTGAAGCTTTCTTT.

This clonotype came up a few times. Here the CDR3 DNA reads TGTGCCAGCAGTTTATCCACAGGGGGAAACACCATATATTTT. Amino acid sequence: CASSLSTGGNTIYF. The chain employs TRBV27 and TRBJ1-3; D might be TRBD1 (6 bases). The CDR3 is 14 residues long. V was clipped by 0 bases and J by 4 bases, with 7 bases between them. Germline values: CDR1 MNHEY, CDR2 SMNVEV (reference sequence).

A few counts support this clonotype. J is TRBJ1-1 and V is TRBV12-3 or TRBV12-4, with 7 positions matching TRBD1. The CDR3 is made up of 14 amino acids. V lost 4 bases and J lost 5; bases outside the gene matches: 7. CDR3 loop: CASSSTGVTTEAFF. CDR3 coding DNA: TGTGCCAGCAGTTCCACAGGGGTAACGACTGAAGCTTTCTTT.

For this clonotype: Possible read error: a much larger clone is one base away. The rearrangement links TRBV7-3 to TRBJ2-6; D unresolved. Germline V gene lookup returns CDR1 SGHTA and CDR2 FQGTGA. The CDR3 is 14 residues long. Trimming removed 5 bases at V and 0 bases at J, with 5 bases between. CDR3 protein: CASSPHSGANVLTF. The CDR3 DNA follows: TGTGCCAGCAGCCCGCACTCTGGGGCCAACGTCCTGACTTTC.

This clonotype appeared many times. V is TRBV6-1 and J is TRBJ2-3, with TRBD1 matching over 7 bases. V was clipped by 5 bases and J by 0 bases; unmatched bases: 8. There are 16 residues in the CDR3. Per germline, CDR1 MNHNS and CDR2 SASEGT. CDR3 amino acids: CASSSRQGTSTDTQYF. CDR3 sequence (DNA): TGTGCCAGCAGTTCGCGACAGGGCACTAGCACAGATACGCAGTATTTT.

This clonotype was seen only a few times. The genes are TRBV6-5 and TRBJ2-2; TRBD1 agrees at 7 bases. The V segment lost 3 bases and the J segment 7 bases; nucleotides outside the gene matches: 8. This CDR3 has 15 residues. The germline V gene has CDR1 MNHEY and CDR2 SVGAGI. CDR3 DNA: TGTGCCAGCAGTTATTTCGGGCAGGGGGACGGGGAGCTGTTTTTT. It specifies CASSYFGQGDGELFF.

The chain joins TRBV6-2 or TRBV6-3 to TRBJ2-2; D may be TRBD2 (6 bases). Germline V gene sequence: CDR1 MNHEY, CDR2 SVGEGT. V lost 2 bases, J lost 6 bases, and 10 bases lay in between. The CDR3 runs 14 residues. CDR3 nucleotides: TGTGCCAGCAGTTACATCCGGGAGTCCGGGGAGCTGTTTTTT. Its translation: CASSYIRESGELFF.

This clonotype was observed a single time. The V and J genes are TRBV25-1 and TRBJ1-1, with D uncertain. This CDR3 spans 16 amino acids. Trimming removed 5 bases at V and 0 bases at J, with 16 bases between. Germline V gene sequence: CDR1 MGHDK, CDR2 SYGVNS. CDR3 bases: TGTGCCAGCAGTACCGTGGAAGGACCGTTGAACACTGAAGCTTTCTTT. Protein: CASSTVEGPLNTEAFF.

The chain links TRBV28 to TRBJ1-6; 7 positions match TRBD1. Per germline, CDR1 MDHEN and CDR2 SYDVKM. V gave up 6 bases and J gave up 8 bases; unmatched junction bases: 7. This CDR3 is 14 amino acids long. CDR3 coding DNA: TGTGCCAGCAGGTACAGGGGATTTGATTCACCCCTCCACTTT. Translating it yields CASRYRGFDSPLHF.

V and J are TRBV20-1 and TRBJ1-5, with D possibly being TRBD1 (5 bases). Germline V gives CDR1 DFQATT, CDR2 SNEGSKA (reference sequence). Trimming took off 5 bases at V and 0 bases at J, with 11 bases between the two ends. The CDR3 loop spans 14 amino acids. The CDR3 bases are TGCAGTGCTGAGGACATCTATAGCAATCAGCCCCAGCATTTT. As protein: CSAEDIYSNQPQHF.

This clonotype was observed a few times. This chain joins TRBV9 and TRBJ2-1, with D perhaps assigned TRBD1 or TRBD2 (5 bases each). The V gene's germline CDR1 is SGDLS and CDR2 YYNGEE. V gave up 3 bases and J gave up 3 bases, with 13 bases separating them. The CDR3 contains 15 residues. The CDR3 bases are TGTGCCAGCAGCGGGGACGGGCGCGGCTACAATGAGCAGTTCTTC. Amino acids: CASSGDGRGYNEQFF.

V and J are TRBV20-1 and TRBJ1-2; D ambiguous. This CDR3 has 13 amino acids. The germline V gene has CDR1 DFQATT and CDR2 SNEGSKA (reference sequence). The V end was cut by 4 bases, the J end by 0 bases, with 9 bases between. CDR3 residues: CSAIGITNYGYTF. CDR3 DNA: TGCAGTGCTATCGGAATAACTAACTATGGCTACACCTTC.

This chain joins TRBV6-6 and TRBJ2-3; D is ambiguous. CDR1 MNHNY and CDR2 SVGAGI come from the germline V gene (reference sequence). V lost 8 bases to trimming and J lost 1 base, with 16 bases between them. The CDR3 has 15 residues. The chain's CDR3 is CASSGMRHGTDTQYF. CDR3 coding DNA: TGTGCCAGCTCTGGAATGAGACATGGCACAGATACGCAGTATTTT.

This clonotype was recorded many times. One end of the junction does not line up with germline, which may come from a read error. V gene TRBV12-3 or TRBV12-4 combines with J gene TRBJ2-5; the D call may be TRBD1 or TRBD2 (5 bases each). There are 14 residues in the CDR3. CDR3 in DNA: TGTGCCAGCAGCTTAGGAGGTGGGGGAGAGACCCAGTACTTC. Protein: CASSLGGGGETQYF.

V gene TRBV6-1 combines with J gene TRBJ2-7; the D gene is possibly TRBD1 (6 bases). Between the trimmed V and J ends, which lost 3 bases and 3 bases, there was a span of 9 bases. Germline CDR1 MNHNS, CDR2 SASEGT. The CDR3 length is 13 residues. CDR3 residues: CASSDHRVYEQYF. The CDR3 DNA reads as TGTGCCAGCAGTGACCACAGGGTCTACGAGCAGTACTTC.

The J gene is TRBJ1-1, the V gene TRBV12-5; D call uncertain. Trimming shortened V by 1 base and J by 1 base, and 7 bases separated the two germline ends. Germline CDR1 and CDR2: LGHNT and FRNRAP. The CDR3 consists of 14 residues. The CDR3 sequence is CASGLDLGNTEAFF. CDR3 bases: TGTGCTAGTGGTTTGGACCTTGGGAACACTGAAGCTTTCTTT.